The entry below describes one T cell receptor (beta chain). Sequencing ends 3 residues short of the CDR3 end; the germline J gene provides the rest. The sample comes from a study of T cells in women clearing cervical HPV infection. CDR1 and CDR2 (germline): LNHDA, SQIVND (reference sequence). V was cut by 8 bases and J by 4 bases, with 11 bases left in between. The CDR3 extends over 12 amino acids. TCRdb's copy holds only in-frame clones and misses some; the assay was immunoSEQ multiplex PCR. Its table records fewer than 30,000 clones. J is TRBJ1-1 and V is TRBV19; D ambiguous. Sequenced material: blood buffy coat. The receptor's source is a woman aged 18-70 years with a cervical HPV16 infection that either progressed to CIN3+ or cleared (not recorded which). The CDR3 DNA, read in part, is TGTGCCAGTTGTACCCCAGGCACTGAA. Amino acid sequence: CASCTPGTE. The full-length CDR3 reads as CASCTPGTEAFF.